These 20 T cell receptor beta chains were all obtained from the same sample, sequenced in a study of blood T cell repertoires in COVID-19. Clones were read by immunoSEQ multiplex PCR, and TCRdb kept only the in-frame ones, dropping some. This sample carries 250,000 to 300,000 clones, 86% of them seen once, and the ten largest clones take approximately 12%. Input material: peripheral blood. The receptors derive from a woman in her twenties or thirties with COVID-19, enrolled during active disease.

This clone was detected only once. The chain is built from TRBV13 and TRBJ2-1; TRBD2 agrees at 11 bases. Germline CDR1 and CDR2: PRHDT and FYEKMQ (reference sequence). The CDR3 is 17 residues long. V shed 5 bases, J shed 9 bases, and the junction held 15 bases outside the gene matches. CDR3 DNA: TGTGCCAGCAGCGTTACTGCCGGGACTAGCGGCCTCCTTGAGCAGTTCTTC. Translation: CASSVTAGTSGLLEQFF.

The gene calls are TRBV6-5 and TRBJ1-2; D is perhaps TRBD1 (5 bases). The germline CDR1 and CDR2 sequences are MNHEY and SVGAGI. V gave up 7 bases and J gave up 3 bases, with 15 bases separating them. The CDR3 is 14 residues long. The CDR3 nucleotides are TGTGCCAGCACTCGGACATCCGGACACTATGGCTACACCTTC. Translating gives CASTRTSGHYGYTF.

V is TRBV3-1 (or the pseudogene TRBV3-2) and J is TRBJ1-2; D unresolved. V lost 1 base and J lost 5, with 8 bases in between. The CDR3 runs 13 residues. CDR1 LGHDT and CDR2 YNNKEL come from the germline V gene (reference sequence). The CDR3 sequence is CASSQVADYGYTF. In DNA form, the CDR3 reads TGTGCCAGCAGCCAAGTGGCAGATTATGGCTACACCTTC.

The chain recombines TRBV6-2 or TRBV6-3 with TRBJ2-5; D not certain. There are 13 residues in the CDR3. Trimming took 0 bases from V and 5 from J, leaving 7 bases between them. The germline CDR1 and CDR2 sequences are MNHEY and SVGEGT. Written as DNA, the CDR3 is TGTGCCAGCAGTTACTCCCCGCGGGAGACCCAGTACTTC. Encoded protein: CASSYSPRETQYF.

The chain couples TRBV18 to TRBJ2-2; weak D call: TRBD2 (6 bases). Looked up from germline, CDR1 is KGHSH and CDR2 is LQKENI. V dropped 11 bases and J dropped 4 bases, with 14 bases sitting between them. The CDR3 spans 13 residues. CDR3 DNA sequence: TGTGCCGGAGGGGCCCTGGGCACCGGGGAGCTGTTTTTT. Translated, it gives CAGGALGTGELFF.

The chain employs TRBV4-1 and TRBJ1-2; 7 nucleotides agree with TRBD1. The junction had 20 bases not matched to a gene; V was cut back by 3 bases and J by 7 bases. The CDR3 is 18 residues long. Germline V gene lookup returns CDR1 MGHRA and CDR2 YSYEKL. This chain's CDR3 is CASSHPDRTSRSKGGYTF. In DNA, the CDR3 is TGCGCCAGCAGCCACCCGGACAGGACAAGTCGGAGCAAAGGTGGCTACACCTTC.

The chain has TRBV27 and TRBJ1-1, with D perhaps TRBD1 (6 bases). The CDR3 is 15 amino acids. The germline V gene has CDR1 MNHEY and CDR2 SMNVEV (reference sequence). The V gene lost 5 bases and the J gene lost 4 bases, with 17 bases spanning the gap. The CDR3 sequence: CASSPNPGHLTEAFF. CDR3 DNA: TGTGCCAGCAGTCCGAACCCGGGACACCTCACTGAAGCTTTCTTT.

The V gene is TRBV2, the J gene TRBJ2-7, with 10 positions matching TRBD1. Germline CDR1 reads SNHLY; CDR2 reads FYNNEI. With V trimmed by 5 bases and J by 2 bases, 6 bases remained unmatched. CDR3 length equals 15 residues. The CDR3 nucleotides read TGTGCCAGCAGTTCTGGACAGGGGGTAGCCTACGAGCAGTACTTC. It yields the protein CASSSGQGVAYEQYF.

The CDR3 protein is CASTKSGGPGANVLTF. CDR3 nucleotides: TGTGCCAGCACAAAAAGCGGGGGCCCTGGGGCCAACGTCCTGACTTTC. The chain carries TRBV19 and TRBJ2-6; 8 nucleotides align to TRBD2. This CDR3 contains 16 residues. V was clipped by 9 bases and J by 2 bases; unmatched bases: 9. Germline CDR1 and CDR2: LNHDA and SQIVND (reference sequence). The full variable domain, with the rest looked up from reference TRBV19 and TRBJ2-6, is DGGITQSPKYLFRKEGQNVTLSCEQNLNHDAMYWYRQDPGQGLRLIYYSQIVNDFQKGDIAEGYSVSREKKESFPLTVTSAQKNPTAFYLCASTKSGGPGANVLTFGAGSRLTVL.

The chain links TRBV19 to TRBJ2-3; 8 bases fit TRBD2. The V gene end was trimmed by 5 bases and the J gene end by 1 base; junction bases not matched to a gene: 2. The CDR3 runs 14 residues. Germline V gene lookup returns CDR1 LNHDA and CDR2 SQIVND (reference sequence). The CDR3 protein is CASSPGLGTDTQYF. In nucleotides, the CDR3 is TGTGCCAGTAGTCCGGGACTAGGCACAGATACGCAGTATTTT.

The rearrangement joins TRBV28 to TRBJ2-1, with D perhaps TRBD2 (5 bases). This CDR3 has 15 residues. Germline V lookup: CDR1 MDHEN, CDR2 SYDVKM. Trimming removed 7 bases at V and 2 bases at J, with 15 bases between. Here the CDR3 reads CASTAWPGTYNEQFF. The CDR3 DNA reads TGTGCCAGCACCGCATGGCCGGGGACCTACAATGAGCAGTTCTTC.

V is TRBV2 and J is TRBJ1-5; 7 bases agree with TRBD1. Trimming removed 5 bases from V and 4 bases from J; junction bases left unmatched: 2. CDR3 size: 13 residues. The germline gives CDR1 SNHLY, CDR2 FYNNEI. CDR3 in DNA: TGTGCCAGCAGTATACAGGGGAATCAGCCCCAGCATTTT. This codes for CASSIQGNQPQHF.

V gene TRBV6-5 combines with J gene TRBJ1-5; D is undetermined. Germline V gene lookup returns CDR1 MNHEY and CDR2 SVGAGI. CDR3 length: 14 amino acids. Trimming took off 2 bases at V and 3 bases at J, with 8 bases between the two ends. The CDR3 coding sequence is TGTGCCAGCAGTTACGGCGGCTCCAATCAGCCCCAGCATTTT. The encoded protein is CASSYGGSNQPQHF.

The CDR3 sequence: CASSLGGPYEQYF. Here the CDR3 DNA reads TGTGCCAGCAGCCTAGGGGGCCCCTACGAGCAGTACTTC. The gene calls are TRBV7-6 and TRBJ2-7; 7 nucleotides align to TRBD1. The CDR3 consists of 13 residues. Germline assignment: CDR1 SGHVS and CDR2 FNYEAQ. The trim removed 5 bases at V and 2 bases at J, leaving 3 bases unmatched.

The chain combines TRBV7-9 with TRBJ1-4; 8 bases align to TRBD1. Germline CDR1 and CDR2: SEHNR and FQNEAQ (reference sequence). V dropped 4 bases and J dropped 7; count of bases not matched to a gene: 5. The CDR3 extends over 14 amino acids. CDR3 DNA: TGTGCCAGCAGCTCCACAGGGGGTGGTGAAAAACTGTTTTTT. Translated, it gives CASSSTGGGEKLFF. Together with reference TRBV7-9 and TRBJ1-4, the CDR3 gives the full variable domain: DTGVSQNPRHKITKRGQNVTFRCDPISEHNRLYWYRQTLGQGPEFLTYFQNEAQLEKSRLLSDRFSAERPKGSFSTLEIQRTEQGDSAMYLCASSSTGGGEKLFFGSGTQLSVL.

The chain recombines TRBV19 with TRBJ2-3, with 14 bases that match TRBD2. This CDR3 has 17 amino acids. Losses at the gene ends were 5 bases for V and 3 bases for J; bases not matched to a gene: 7. CDR1 LNHDA and CDR2 SQIVND come from the germline V gene (reference sequence). This CDR3 is CASSFDRLAGGTDTQYF. The CDR3, as DNA: TGTGCCAGTAGTTTCGACCGACTAGCGGGGGGGACAGATACGCAGTATTTT.

The CDR3 sequence is CASSHRLAGASETQYF. CDR3 in DNA: TGTGCCAGCAGCCACCGCCTAGCGGGGGCCTCAGAGACCCAGTACTTC. V and J are TRBV6-2 or TRBV6-3 and TRBJ2-5; 10 bases are a match to TRBD2. This CDR3 comprises 16 residues. After removal of 6 bases from V and 4 bases from J, the junction contained 11 bases not matched to a gene. Germline V lookup: CDR1 MNHEY, CDR2 SVGEGT.

This clone was detected only once. DNA of the CDR3: TGTGCCAGCAGCATATCAGGGGTCCCCCAAGGGCCCCAGCATTTT. Translating gives CASSISGVPQGPQHF. The chain recombines TRBV21-1 with TRBJ1-5; TRBD1, the table's D call, was not compared with the DNA. TRBV21-1 is described as a pseudogene. CDR3 length: 15 amino acids.

This clone was recorded only once. The J gene is TRBJ2-7, the V gene TRBV18, with D possibly being TRBD2 (5 bases). The CDR3 is 15 amino acids. Trimming stripped 6 bases from V and 6 bases from J, with 21 bases between. From germline, CDR1 is KGHSH and CDR2 LQKENI. The CDR3 region has the DNA TGTGCCAGCTCTCCCCGGACTGGTGTAGGTTCCGAGCAGTACTTC. It codes for CASSPRTGVGSEQYF.

The chain couples TRBV12-5 to TRBJ1-2; D is undetermined. Trimming pared 1 base from V and 4 bases from J, leaving 7 bases between. Germline V CDR1 and CDR2: LGHNT, FRNRAP. This CDR3 has 13 residues. The CDR3 coding sequence is TGTGCTAGTGGTTTGGAGCGGGTCTATGGCTACACCTTC. Its translation: CASGLERVYGYTF.